The entry that follows covers one T cell receptor (beta chain) sequence. This clonotype was recorded a few times. Its antigen is still unknown. The record has no base qualities; no much larger clone is one base away. The cysteine opens and the phenylalanine closes a CDR3 of 15 amino acids. Left in the record is the CDR3 DNA by itself, 45 bases read in frame from the first base. Trimming takes 3 bases from V and 2 bases from J, and the germline ends sit 11 bases apart. This entry belongs to a study of T-cell memory formation after mild COVID-19 (dated by TCRdb to about 2021). Study-level background: TCR sequence clusters from the two donors were largely donor specific. In a couple of donors, T-cell clones that expanded and contracted after mild COVID-19 were followed by sequencing TCRalpha and TCRbeta repertoires longitudinally. The cohort was made up of two young adult volunteers, one female and one male, who were previously healthy. The paper as a whole reports these results and caveats: SARS-CoV-2 specificity of the second-wave clones peaking on day 37 was not confirmed. Balanced CD4/CD8 phenotypes were observed for clones contracting from day 15 to 85, whereas a bias towards CD4+ was observed for a second wave of clones expanding from day 15 to 37. Contracting CD4+ clones were located mainly in the CM and EM memory subsets, whereas CD8+ clones were found to be enriched in EMRA. Only a couple of mild cases were covered in the study, and larger cohorts including severe cases with pre-infection samples were considered necessary. Some responding clones were detected in pre-infection memory, which suggested that pre-existing cross-reactive memory T cells had joined the SARS-CoV-2 response.

TCRdb records Illumina NovaSeq 6000 as the sequencer. Using 5'RACE with constant-segment primers, TCRalpha and TCRbeta cDNA libraries were constructed, with sample barcodes and unique molecular identifiers added in the process. RNA was extracted from every sample with Trizol reagent. Amplification of the libraries took two PCR steps, and the second step added a second sample barcode plus Illumina TruSeq adapters. Sequencing of libraries was performed on an Illumina NovaSeq with 2 x 150 bp paired-end reads. The study's own analysis went as follows. With migec v1.2.7, reads were demultiplexed and then collapsed into UMI-guided consensus sequences. Using mixcr v2.1.11, UMI consensuses were aligned to TRA and TRB V and J templates and then assembled into clonotypes. A clonotype was counted as expanded or contracted only when both edgeR and NoisET called the clonotype significant, with the noise models trained on biological replicates. For edgeR calls, a false discovery rate-adjusted p below 0.01 and a log2 fold-change threshold of 1 were applied. As an exploratory analysis of dynamics, max-normalized trajectories of the 1000 most abundant clonotypes were examined with PCA combined with hierarchical clustering. Each responding clone was given a CD4 or CD8 phenotype based on the CD4+ and CD8+ repertoires, which had been sequenced separately. TCRdb trimmed the raw reads at Q25, called clones with MiXCR and kept productive beta chains. Each CDR3 protein gets just one entry, which takes the most common genes and DNA from the rows behind it. For this entry, the V and J calls and clone size follow TCRdb and not the study's own pipeline. The table for this sample lists 200,000 or so distinct CDR3 sequences; about 16% of them were counted only once. The top ten constitute 2% to 3% of the sample.

Ficoll-Paque density gradient centrifugation was the method used to isolate PBMCs. Sequencing was done on a sample of PBMCs or a T cell subset sorted from them (not recorded which). The origin of this receptor is an adult woman who had mild COVID-19 (a few samples of this study predate the infection). The sample titles of this study are shuffled in the database, so cell type and time point are left out; the donor was told from shared clones. This chain joins TRBV12-3 or TRBV12-4 to TRBJ1-3; possibly the D gene is TRBD1, per 6 matching bases. The bases are TGTGCCAGCAGTTTGGGACAATCCCCTGGAAACACCATATATTTT. It encodes CASSLGQSPGNTIYF.